The source of this T cell receptor (beta chain) is a study of blood T cell repertoires in COVID-19. Study overall: The United States, Italy and Spain supplied acute and convalescent COVID-19 samples.

CDR1 and CDR2 from the germline V gene are SQVTM and ANQGSEA. V lost 7 bases, J lost 3 bases, and 12 bases lay in between. This CDR3 has 13 residues. Under the authors' procedure: Quantification of nucleated cells was approximated via reference gene primer amplification. The repertoire was sequenced with immunoSEQ multiplex PCR; TCRdb's copy has only in-frame clones and lacks some. D and trimming come from the DNA, and the V and J calls and clone size come from that table. Among about 370,000 clones listed, around 87% were seen once. The receptor comes from a woman aged 25 to 39 with COVID-19, enrolled during active disease. The V call is TRBV29-1, the J call TRBJ2-2; tentatively, D is TRBD1 (6 bases). Sequenced material: peripheral blood. The DNA for the CDR3 is TGCAGCGCCGAACAGGGAGACACCGGGGAGCTGTTTTTT. This encodes CSAEQGDTGELFF.